Given below is one TCR beta chain in context. Compared with germline, one end of the junction differs, possibly owing to a read error. Amplification targeted TCR beta CDR3 regions from RNA transcripts. The HTBI primer set drove a first-round RT-PCR of the TCR CDR3. TCRdb re-derived calls from the multiplex PCR reads in MiXCR, one entry per CDR3 protein. The table includes about 500,000 distinct CDR3 sequences, approximately 15% detected once. This record belongs to a study of T cells in Graves' hyperthyroidism and ophthalmopathy. Each 10 ml fresh peripheral blood draw supplied the PBMCs. Source material: blood. This receptor was obtained from a woman younger than 35 with Graves' hyperthyroidism.

CDR3 nucleotide sequence: TGCGCCAGCAGCCAAGATTCGGCCGGCTCCTACGAGCAGTACTTC. Translating it yields CASSQDSAGSYEQYF. The V and J genes are TRBV5-5 and TRBJ2-7; D remains unclear. The germline V gene encodes CDR1 SGHKS and CDR2 YYEKEE (reference sequence). This CDR3 comprises 15 residues.